These 29 T cell receptor beta chains share one sample of origin, sequenced in a study of a mutant IDH1 vaccine in newly diagnosed glioma. Profiling relied on immunoSEQ multiplex PCR, and the TCRdb table lists in-frame clones only, not all of them. The sample comprises 65,000 or so clones, around 83% of which are singletons, and less than 5% rests with the top ten. Time point described: week 23, last vaccination. Topical imiquimod was applied with each vaccine dose, which held 300 ug of mutant IDH1 20-mer peptide. For these TCRs, the target antigens are not known. The specimen comprised PBMCs, sampled from a glioma patient whose treatment included an IDH1 peptide vaccine. Source of these receptors: a man aged 25 to 40 with glioma.

This clone is judged medium-sized. The CDR3 bases are TGTGCCAGCAGCTCGGACGCATGGGGAAAGTACGAGCAGTACTTC. Translating it yields CASSSDAWGKYEQYF. The genes are TRBV5-4 and TRBJ2-7; D is undetermined. Germline V gene sequence: CDR1 SGHNT, CDR2 YYREEE (reference sequence). With 3 bases removed from V and 4 bases from J, the gap between germline ends came to 17 bases. CDR3 length: 15 residues.

This sequence joins TRBV5-4 and TRBJ2-2, with a tentative D call TRBD1 (5 bases). Germline CDR1 reads SGHNT; CDR2 reads YYREEE (reference sequence). There are 16 residues in the CDR3. Trimming cost V 0 bases and J 6 bases, with 15 bases left between them. CDR3 amino acids: CASSLGRQGGPGELFF. The CDR3 DNA sequence: TGTGCCAGCAGCTTGGGACGGCAGGGTGGTCCCGGGGAGCTGTTTTTT.

This chain joins TRBV12-5 and TRBJ1-6; D is ambiguous. The CDR3 contains 18 residues. The germline V and J ends were trimmed by 3 bases and 1 base, with 16 bases remaining between them. Germline V gives CDR1 LGHNT, CDR2 FRNRAP. The CDR3 spells CASGLFRTIGSYNSPLHF. DNA of the CDR3: TGTGCTAGTGGTTTATTCCGCACGATTGGATCCTATAATTCACCCCTCCACTTT. Complete variable domain (other parts from reference TRBV12-5 and TRBJ1-6): DARVTQTPRHKVTEMGQEVTMRCQPILGHNTVFWYRQTMMQGLELLAYFRNRAPLDDSGMPKDRFSAEMPDATLATLKIQPSEPRDSAVYFCASGLFRTIGSYNSPLHFGNGTRLTVT.

This clone has a handful of counts. Other DNA sequences from this sample encode an identical CDR3 as well. The rearrangement joins TRBV5-1 to TRBJ1-6; tentative D call: TRBD1 (5 bases). Trimming removed 0 bases at V and 4 bases at J, with 11 bases between. The CDR3 has 16 amino acids. CDR1 SGHRS and CDR2 YFSETQ come from the germline V gene. CDR3 region: CASSLGGSSYNSPLHF. CDR3 DNA sequence: TGCGCCAGCAGCTTGGGGGGGAGTTCTTATAATTCACCCCTCCACTTT.

V and J are TRBV5-1 and TRBJ1-2; D is unresolved. This CDR3 has 13 residues. The V end lost 4 bases, the J end lost 7 bases, and 14 bases lay between the germline ends. The germline V gene has CDR1 SGHRS and CDR2 YFSETQ. The CDR3: CASSQGPPGGYTF. CDR3 nucleotide sequence: TGCGCCAGCAGCCAAGGACCCCCTGGTGGCTACACCTTC. The full variable domain, in which reference TRBV5-1 and TRBJ1-2 provide the parts outside the CDR3, is KAGVTQTPRYLIKTRGQQVTLSCSPISGHRSVSWYQQTPGQGLQFLFEYFSETQRNKGNFPGRFSGRQFSNSRSEMNVSTLELGDSALYLCASSQGPPGGYTFGSGTRLTVV.

This chain links TRBV11-2 with TRBJ2-7; D ambiguous. V was pared by 5 bases and J by 2 bases, with 13 bases between. The germline V gene encodes CDR1 SGHAT and CDR2 FQNNGV. This CDR3 has 14 residues. CDR3 sequence: CASSSRLVTYEQYF. CDR3 coding DNA: TGTGCCAGCAGCAGTAGGCTAGTTACCTACGAGCAGTACTTC.

The gene calls are TRBV15 and TRBJ2-7; TRBD1 is a possible D gene (6 bases). V was clipped by 0 bases and J by 1 base, with 10 bases between them. CDR1 and CDR2 (germline): LNHNV, YYDKDF (reference sequence). CDR3 size: 15 residues. The CDR3: CATSRERTVSYEQYF. The CDR3, as DNA: TGTGCCACCAGCAGAGAGCGGACAGTTTCCTACGAGCAGTACTTC.

This sequence joins TRBV5-1 and TRBJ1-1, with TRBD1 as a possible D gene (6 bases). Germline CDR1 SGHRS, CDR2 YFSETQ. CDR3 length equals 16 residues. Between the trimmed V and J ends, which lost 0 bases and 3 bases, there was a span of 15 bases. The CDR3 region is CASSLGGQGWHTEAFF. CDR3 in DNA: TGCGCCAGCAGCTTGGGGGGGCAAGGCTGGCACACTGAAGCTTTCTTT.

This CDR3 is CASSSTGASNQPQHF. The CDR3 nucleotides read TGTGCCAGCAGCTCCACAGGGGCTAGCAATCAGCCCCAGCATTTT. V and J are TRBV7-9 and TRBJ1-5, with 7 bases lining up with TRBD1. V dropped 4 bases and J dropped 0; count of bases not matched to a gene: 3. This CDR3 comprises 15 residues. Germline V gene sequence: CDR1 SEHNR, CDR2 FQNEAQ (reference sequence). The full variable domain, in which reference TRBV7-9 and TRBJ1-5 provide the parts outside the CDR3, is DTGVSQNPRHKITKRGQNVTFRCDPISEHNRLYWYRQTLGQGPEFLTYFQNEAQLEKSRLLSDRFSAERPKGSFSTLEIQRTEQGDSAMYLCASSSTGASNQPQHFGDGTRLSIL.

The rearrangement links TRBV5-4 to TRBJ1-6; D gene ambiguous. V lost 1 base, J lost 3 bases, and 11 bases lay in between. The CDR3 covers 16 residues. CDR1 and CDR2 (germline): SGHNT, YYREEE (reference sequence). DNA of the CDR3: TGTGCCAGCAGCTTGAATCAGTTTAACTATAATTCACCCCTCCACTTT. As protein: CASSLNQFNYNSPLHF.

CDR3 sequence reads: CASSWGTADGYTF. The CDR3 DNA reads TGTGCCAGCAGCTGGGGGACAGCGGATGGCTACACCTTC. The V call is TRBV5-4, the J call TRBJ1-2; 7 bases agree with TRBD1. The V gene end was trimmed by 3 bases and the J gene end by 6 bases; junction bases not matched to a gene: 5. The CDR3 is 13 residues long. The germline gives CDR1 SGHNT, CDR2 YYREEE (reference sequence).

This sequence joins TRBV29-1 and TRBJ1-2, with 7 bases aligning to TRBD1. After removal of 3 bases from V and 8 bases from J, the junction contained 15 bases not matched to a gene. Germline values: CDR1 SQVTM, CDR2 ANQGSEA. This CDR3 comprises 15 residues. CDR3 loop: CSVDGGQPLRMGYTF. DNA for the CDR3: TGCAGCGTTGATGGGGGACAGCCTTTACGTATGGGCTACACCTTC.

This clone was found a few times. The V call is TRBV19, the J call TRBJ2-2; no firm D call. The germline gives CDR1 LNHDA, CDR2 SQIVND (reference sequence). The V and J ends lost 0 bases and 4 bases respectively, with 3 bases between them. The CDR3 runs 13 residues. The chain's CDR3 is CASSIEVTGELFF. The CDR3 DNA is TGTGCCAGTAGTATAGAGGTCACCGGGGAGCTGTTTTTT.

The chain employs TRBV19 and TRBJ2-1, with D uncertain. In germline, CDR1 is LNHDA, CDR2 SQIVND (reference sequence). Trimming stripped 1 base from V and 11 bases from J, with 27 bases between. CDR3 length: 18 amino acids. CDR3 coding DNA: TGTGCCAGTAGTATAGCTAGGACGGGCAGCTTTGCGGCCAGTCAGCAGTTCTTC. It codes for CASSIARTGSFAASQQFF. Based on the CDR3 plus reference TRBV19 and TRBJ2-1, the full variable domain is DGGITQSPKYLFRKEGQNVTLSCEQNLNHDAMYWYRQDPGQGLRLIYYSQIVNDFQKGDIAEGYSVSREKKESFPLTVTSAQKNPTAFYLCASSIARTGSFAASQQFFGPGTRLTVL.

Note on this clone: This same CDR3 is encoded by further DNA sequences in the sample. This chain connects TRBV19 to TRBJ1-2; D remains unclear. V lost 3 bases and J lost 4, with 18 bases in between. The CDR3 is 16 residues long. The germline V gene encodes CDR1 LNHDA and CDR2 SQIVND (reference sequence). CDR3 nucleotide sequence: TGTGCCAGTAGTATTTACCCCGGCGGAGTACTCTATGGCTACACCTTC. Translating it yields CASSIYPGGVLYGYTF.

The chain uses TRBV19 and TRBJ1-4; D possibly corresponds to TRBD1 (5 bases). Germline values: CDR1 LNHDA, CDR2 SQIVND (reference sequence). Trimming removed 10 bases at V and 6 bases at J, with 18 bases between. The CDR3 runs to 14 residues. The CDR3 DNA is TGTGCCACCCTTTCTCGGGGCAGGGATGAAAAACTGTTTTTT. The encoded protein is CATLSRGRDEKLFF. The whole variable domain, filled in from reference TRBV19 and TRBJ1-4, reads DGGITQSPKYLFRKEGQNVTLSCEQNLNHDAMYWYRQDPGQGLRLIYYSQIVNDFQKGDIAEGYSVSREKKESFPLTVTSAQKNPTAFYLCATLSRGRDEKLFFGSGTQLSVL.

This sequence joins TRBV2 and TRBJ1-3; no reliable D call. Germline values: CDR1 SNHLY, CDR2 FYNNEI. This CDR3 has 14 amino acids. Trimming shortened V by 8 bases and J by 0 bases, and 11 bases separated the two germline ends. In DNA, the CDR3 is TGTGCCAGCCACCACGGAAGCTCTGGAAACACCATATATTTT. Translated: CASHHGSSGNTIYF. Full variable domain (missing parts from reference TRBV2 and TRBJ1-3): EPEVTQTPSHQVTQMGQEVILRCVPISNHLYFYWYRQILGQKVEFLVSFYNNEISEKSEIFDDQFSVERPDGSNFTLKIRSTKLEDSAMYFCASHHGSSGNTIYFGEGSWLTVV.

The rearrangement joins TRBV4-1 to TRBJ2-5, with TRBD1 matching over 9 bases. Germline CDR1 reads MGHRA; CDR2 reads YSYEKL. The CDR3 extends over 15 amino acids. With V trimmed by 4 bases and J by 5 bases, 8 bases remained unmatched. The CDR3 loop is CASSRTGVIGETQYF. In DNA form, the CDR3 reads TGCGCCAGCAGCCGGACAGGGGTGATCGGGGAGACCCAGTACTTC.

This rearrangement joins TRBV28 to TRBJ1-5; the D gene is possibly TRBD1 (5 bases). V was trimmed by 7 bases and J by 0 bases, leaving 13 bases between them. The CDR3 contains 15 residues. Germline V gene sequence: CDR1 MDHEN, CDR2 SYDVKM. The CDR3 region is CASTDNHYSNQPQHF. As DNA, the CDR3 is TGTGCCAGCACGGACAACCACTATAGCAATCAGCCCCAGCATTTT. Looking up the rest from reference TRBV28 and TRBJ1-5 gives the full variable domain: DVKVTQSSRYLVKRTGEKVFLECVQDMDHENMFWYRQDPGLGLRLIYFSYDVKMKEKGDIPEGYSVSREKKERFSLILESASTNQTSMYLCASTDNHYSNQPQHFGDGTRLSIL.

This rearrangement joins TRBV5-1 to TRBJ1-2; D possibly corresponds to TRBD1 (6 bases). Trimming stripped 3 bases from V and 2 bases from J, with 8 bases between. This CDR3 has 13 amino acids. The germline gives CDR1 SGHRS, CDR2 YFSETQ. The CDR3 coding sequence is TGCGCCAGCAGCTCCGGACAGAACTATGGCTACACCTTC. Translating gives CASSSGQNYGYTF.

The gene calls are TRBV5-1 and TRBJ2-2, with D possibly matching TRBD1 (6 bases). V was cut by 3 bases and J by 2 bases, with 8 bases left in between. Germline CDR1 is SGHRS and CDR2 is YFSETQ. The CDR3 totals 14 residues. In DNA form, the CDR3 reads TGCGCCAGCAGCTCGGGACATAACACCGGGGAGCTGTTTTTT. It codes for CASSSGHNTGELFF.

The CDR3 region has the DNA TGCGCCAGCAGCCCCCGCGGTGGGGGCCCCTCCTACGAGCAGTACTTC. This gives the protein CASSPRGGGPSYEQYF. The chain employs TRBV5-1 and TRBJ2-7; a weak D match, TRBD1 (6 bases). CDR1 is SGHRS and CDR2 is YFSETQ in the germline V gene. Trimming took off 4 bases at V and 0 bases at J, with 17 bases between the two ends. This CDR3 comprises 16 residues. Combining the CDR3 with reference TRBV5-1 and TRBJ2-7 gives the whole variable domain KAGVTQTPRYLIKTRGQQVTLSCSPISGHRSVSWYQQTPGQGLQFLFEYFSETQRNKGNFPGRFSGRQFSNSRSEMNVSTLELGDSALYLCASSPRGGGPSYEQYFGPGTRLTVT.

The chain links TRBV5-6 to TRBJ1-6, with D uncertain. The CDR3 sequence is 12 residues long. Germline assignment: CDR1 SGHDT and CDR2 YYEEEE. V lost 0 bases to trimming and J lost 11 bases, with 6 bases between them. The CDR3 region is CASSLVGTPLHF. The CDR3 nucleotides read TGTGCCAGCAGCTTGGTAGGGACACCCCTCCACTTT.

The chain couples TRBV19 to TRBJ2-2; maybe TRBD1 (6 bases). This CDR3 has 17 amino acids. The germline V gene encodes CDR1 LNHDA and CDR2 SQIVND (reference sequence). Trimming shortened V by 4 bases and J by 0 bases, and 15 bases separated the two germline ends. The CDR3 region is CASSRFQGSSNTGELFF. The DNA for the CDR3 is TGTGCCAGTAGTAGGTTCCAGGGGTCTTCGAACACCGGGGAGCTGTTTTTT.

This sequence joins TRBV18 and TRBJ2-2; D unclear. The germline V gene encodes CDR1 KGHSH and CDR2 LQKENI. The CDR3 spans 15 residues. The ends were cut back, 2 bases at V and 0 bases at J, with 7 bases in the middle. The CDR3 DNA reads as TGTGCCAGCTCACCAGGGGTATCGAACACCGGGGAGCTGTTTTTT. This encodes CASSPGVSNTGELFF.

In nucleotides, the CDR3 is TGTGCCAGCAGCTTTACCGGGACGGCGAACACCGGGGAGCTGTTTTTT. Protein: CASSFTGTANTGELFF. This chain connects TRBV4-2 to TRBJ2-2; D is tentatively TRBD1 or TRBD2 (5 bases each). Germline V gene data show CDR1 as LGHNA and CDR2 as YNFKEQ. The germline V and J ends were trimmed by 5 bases and 0 bases, with 13 bases remaining between them. This CDR3 comprises 16 residues.

V is TRBV27 and J is TRBJ2-5; D unresolved. V lost 5 bases to trimming and J lost 4 bases, with 14 bases between them. The CDR3 spans 14 residues. Germline CDR1 reads MNHEY; CDR2 reads SMNVEV (reference sequence). This chain's CDR3 is CASSPIRIRETQYF. The DNA of the CDR3 is TGTGCCAGCAGTCCTATCAGGATACGAGAGACCCAGTACTTC.

This clone was found once. The chain combines TRBV18 with TRBJ2-1; the D is unclear. Germline V gene lookup returns CDR1 KGHSH and CDR2 LQKENI. Trimming took 2 bases from V and 6 from J, leaving 5 bases between them. CDR3 length: 12 residues. The CDR3 region is CASSPTSNEQFF. CDR3 DNA sequence: TGTGCCAGCTCACCAACCTCCAATGAGCAGTTCTTC.

The chain combines TRBV7-8 with TRBJ1-5; 10 positions match TRBD1. The trim removed 0 bases at V and 2 bases at J, leaving 4 bases unmatched. The germline CDR1 and CDR2 sequences are SGHVS and FQNEAQ. The CDR3 is 17 amino acids. The CDR3 DNA follows: TGTGCCAGCAGCTTAGCTCGGACAGGGGGTGGCAATCAGCCCCAGCATTTT. Translated: CASSLARTGGGNQPQHF.